Listed below are T cell receptor beta chains from one sample, sequenced in a study of response to subunit inactivated influenza vaccine. TCRdb re-derived calls from the RT-PCR reads in MiXCR, one entry per CDR3 protein. The sample includes some 800,000 distinct CDR3 sequences, 21% of them seen just once. Sequences were derived from PBMCs from blood, sampled less than 6 days after vaccination. Receptor source: a man between 45 and 60 years old who received an inactivated influenza vaccine. Both conserved end residues are part of each CDR3. The D gene is left open where the match is weak. A clone size is listed for some rows: how often the clone was seen (once, few, many), or a class if it is expanded.

TRBJ1-1 13 many NA TRBV5-1 CASSLEYGTEAFF TGCGCCAGCAGCTTGGAATACGGGACTGAAGCTTTCTTT
TRBJ2-5 13 NA NA TRBV7-9 CASSLVLGPTQYF TGTGCCAGCAGCTTAGTTCTGGGTCCGACCCAGTACTTC
TRBJ1-5 14 once TRBD1 TRBV18 CASSSTGDSQPQHF TGTGCCAGCTCGTCTACAGGGGACTCCCAGCCCCAGCATTTT
TRBJ2-5 14 NA NA TRBV11-2 CASSVHRGSETQYF TGTGCCAGCAGCGTACACCGGGGATCAGAGACCCAGTACTTC
TRBJ2-4 15 NA TRBD1 TRBV28 CASSRRGQGKNIQYF TGTGCCAGCAGCCGCCGGGGACAGGGCAAAAACATTCAGTACTTC
TRBJ2-3 13 NA NA TRBV4-3 CASSQGPENTQYF TGCGCCAGCAGCCAAGGGCCGGAGAATACGCAGTATTTT
TRBJ2-1 14 few TRBD2 TRBV10-3 CATETSGNYNEQFF TGTGCCACCGAAACTAGCGGAAACTACAATGAGCAGTTCTTC
TRBJ2-7 16 NA TRBD2 TRBV4-2 CASSQWGLAGTYEQYF TGTGCCAGCAGCCAATGGGGACTAGCGGGGACCTACGAGCAGTACTTC
TRBJ2-1 13 few NA TRBV24-1 CATSPGGINEQFF TGTGCCACCAGCCCAGGGGGGATTAATGAGCAGTTCTTC
TRBJ2-7 13 few TRBD2 TRBV2 CASRGTSGYEQYF TGTGCCAGCAGAGGGACTAGCGGCTACGAGCAGTACTTC
TRBJ2-7 14 many TRBD1 TRBV5-6 CASSSPGQTYEQYF TGTGCCAGCAGCTCTCCGGGACAGACCTACGAGCAGTACTTC
TRBJ2-3 14 NA NA TRBV20-1 CSAPDPYSEGTQYF TGCAGTGCTCCGGACCCCTACTCCGAGGGTACGCAGTATTTT
TRBJ1-3 15 few NA TRBV6-1 CASSMRVGHGNTIYF TGTGCCAGCAGTATGAGAGTCGGCCATGGAAACACCATATATTTT
TRBJ2-2 15 NA TRBD2 TRBV10-3 CAISAASGNTGELFF TGTGCCATCAGTGCGGCTAGCGGGAACACCGGGGAGCTGTTTTTT
TRBJ2-7 13 few NA TRBV7-2 CASSLKDSYEQYF TGTGCCAGCAGCTTGAAGGACAGCTACGAGCAGTACTTC
TRBJ2-1 13 NA NA TRBV11-2 CASSFGTLNEQFF TGTGCCAGCAGCTTCGGGACACTAAATGAGCAGTTCTTC
TRBJ2-1 17 NA TRBD1 TRBV5-1 CASNRGQKKSSYNEQFF TGCGCCAGCAATAGGGGACAGAAAAAAAGCTCCTACAATGAGCAGTTCTTC
TRBJ1-5 15 NA NA TRBV12-3/TRBV12-4 CASTRTEYSNQPQHF TGTGCCAGCACCAGGACAGAATATAGCAATCAGCCCCAGCATTTT
TRBJ2-1 15 NA TRBD2 TRBV12-3/TRBV12-4 CASRREAGGRNEQFF TGTGCCAGCAGGCGAGAGGCGGGAGGGAGGAATGAGCAGTTCTTC
TRBJ2-3 14 few NA TRBV20-1 CSAPGWSGTDTQYF TGCAGTGCCCCCGGCTGGAGCGGGACAGATACGCAGTATTTT
TRBJ2-7 12 NA NA TRBV7-9 CASTAGAYEQYF TGTGCCAGCACGGCAGGGGCCTACGAGCAGTACTTC
TRBJ2-1 14 few TRBD2 TRBV6-5 CASRLTSGAGEQFF TGTGCCAGCAGATTGACTAGCGGGGCAGGAGAGCAGTTCTTC
TRBJ2-7 14 few NA TRBV5-1 CASSLAGSSWEQYF TGCGCCAGCAGCTTGGCCGGCAGTTCTTGGGAGCAGTACTTC
TRBJ1-1 15 few NA TRBV6-2/TRBV6-3 CASSSSLALNTEAFF TGTGCCAGCAGTTCGTCACTGGCCCTGAACACTGAAGCTTTCTTT
TRBJ2-7 16 NA NA TRBV18 CASSPPQGRSSYEQYF TGTGCCAGCTCACCCCCGCAGGGTAGGAGTTCCTACGAGCAGTACTTC
TRBJ2-7 14 NA NA TRBV18 CASSPGDHSYEQYF TGTGCCAGCTCACCGGGGGACCACTCCTACGAGCAGTACTTC
TRBJ1-5 15 few NA TRBV20-1 CSATSGGSGNQPQHF TGCAGTGCTACCAGTGGGGGGTCGGGCAATCAGCCCCAGCATTTT